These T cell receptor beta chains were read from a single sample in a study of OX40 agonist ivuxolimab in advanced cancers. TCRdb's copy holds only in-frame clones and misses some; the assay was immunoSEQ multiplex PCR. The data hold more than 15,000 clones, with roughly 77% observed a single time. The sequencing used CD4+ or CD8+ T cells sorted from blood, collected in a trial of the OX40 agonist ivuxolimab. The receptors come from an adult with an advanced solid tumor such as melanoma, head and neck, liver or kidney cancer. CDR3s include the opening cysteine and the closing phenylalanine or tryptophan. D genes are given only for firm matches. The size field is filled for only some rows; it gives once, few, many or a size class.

CASSDRGYEQYF,TGTGCCAGCAGTGACAGGGGGTACGAGCAGTACTTC,TRBD1,TRBV6-5,-,TRBJ2-7
CASSQAGSNTGELFF,TGCGCCAGCAGCCAAGCGGGGTCGAACACCGGGGAGCTGTTTTTT,-,TRBV4-1,-,TRBJ2-2
CASRAGFTNQPQHF,TGTGCCAGCAGGGCCGGGTTCACCAATCAGCCCCAGCATTTT,-,TRBV28,once,TRBJ1-5
CASSSSAAYYGYTF,TGTGCCAGCAGCTCCTCAGCTGCGTACTATGGCTACACCTTC,-,TRBV5-4,once,TRBJ1-2
CATLDREYANPLHF,TGTGCCACCCTGGACAGGGAGTACGCAAATCCCCTCCACTTT,TRBD1,TRBV6-1,-,TRBJ1-6
CASSQTRGGLEFF,TGTGCCAGCAGCCAAACGAGGGGAGGTTTGGAGTTCTTC,-,TRBV4-2,-,TRBJ2-1
CASSSRPGRKDEQYF,TGTGCCAGCAGCTCCCGGCCGGGACGGAAGGACGAGCAGTACTTC,-,TRBV7-6,few,TRBJ2-7
CASSQVLSQPQHF,TGCGCCAGCAGCCAAGTCTTGAGTCAGCCCCAGCATTTT,-,TRBV4-1,-,TRBJ1-5
CASSEVPRSYEQYF,TGTGCCAGCAGTGAAGTCCCCCGGTCCTACGAGCAGTACTTC,-,TRBV2,-,TRBJ2-7
CASSDRDRGVTGELFF,TGTGCCAGCAGTGACCGGGACAGGGGTGTCACCGGGGAGCTGTTTTTT,TRBD1,TRBV6-1,few,TRBJ2-2
CASSLKNEQFF,TGTGCCAGCAGTTTAAAAAATGAGCAGTTCTTC,-,TRBV27,-,TRBJ2-1
CASSGGLAAQETQYF,TGTGCCAGCAGCGGGGGGCTAGCGGCACAAGAGACCCAGTACTTC,-,TRBV7-8,-,TRBJ2-5
CAWSPGYSGNTIYF,TGTGCCTGGAGTCCCGGATACTCTGGAAACACCATATATTTT,-,TRBV30,-,TRBJ1-3
CASRVSMNTEAFF,TGTGCCAGCAGAGTAAGCATGAACACTGAAGCTTTCTTT,-,TRBV6-1,few,TRBJ1-1
CASSLGGETYEQYF,TGCGCCAGCAGCTTGGGGGGCGAAACCTACGAGCAGTACTTC,-,TRBV5-1,-,TRBJ2-7
CASSSGTGINEQYF,TGCGCCAGCAGCTCCGGGACAGGGATCAACGAGCAGTACTTC,TRBD1,TRBV5-1,-,TRBJ2-7
CASSIGRDRSVVYGYTF,TGTGCCAGTAGTATCGGCCGGGACAGATCGGTGGTCTATGGCTACACCTTC,TRBD1,TRBV19,-,TRBJ1-2
CASSFTGSSNQPQHF,TGCGCCAGCAGCTTTACAGGGTCTAGCAATCAGCCCCAGCATTTT,-,TRBV5-1,once,TRBJ1-5
CASNVLPGGVTEAFF,TGTGCCAGCAACGTCCTCCCAGGGGGGGTCACTGAAGCTTTCTTT,TRBD1,TRBV7-6,-,TRBJ1-1
CSGQQGDGELFF,TGCAGCGGGCAACAGGGAGACGGGGAGCTGTTTTTT,-,TRBV29-1,-,TRBJ2-2
CASSLPLGSQETQYF,TGTGCCAGCAGTTTGCCCCTTGGGAGCCAAGAGACCCAGTACTTC,-,TRBV28,-,TRBJ2-5
CASSLRGSPYNEQFF,TGTGCCAGCAGCTTAAGAGGGTCACCCTACAATGAGCAGTTCTTC,-,TRBV27,-,TRBJ2-1
CASSIPSWGGSGELFF,TGTGCCAGTAGTATACCGAGTTGGGGGGGCTCCGGGGAGCTGTTTTTT,-,TRBV19,-,TRBJ2-2
CASSHGPSANQPQHF,TGTGCCAGCAGTCATGGACCTTCCGCCAATCAGCCCCAGCATTTT,-,TRBV2,-,TRBJ1-5
CASSSGSGGRAQPQHF,TGTGCCAGCAGCTCGGGTAGCGGCGGCAGGGCTCAGCCCCAGCATTTT,-,TRBV7-9,-,TRBJ1-5
CAWGKGITEAFF,TGTGCCTGGGGGAAAGGGATCACTGAAGCTTTCTTT,-,TRBV30,few,TRBJ1-1
CASSLDSSYNEQFF,TGTGCCAGCAGCTTAGATAGTTCCTACAATGAGCAGTTCTTC,-,TRBV7-9,-,TRBJ2-1
CASSIGGPMHF,TGTGCCAGTAGTATCGGAGGGCCTATGCATTTT,-,TRBV19,-,TRBJ1-5
CASSPGPWLETQYF,TGTGCCAGCAGCCCCGGGCCCTGGCTGGAGACCCAGTACTTC,-,TRBV7-2,-,TRBJ2-5
CASSFQRAYEQYF,TGTGCCAGCAGCTTCCAGAGAGCCTACGAGCAGTACTTC,-,TRBV5-5,-,TRBJ2-7
CASRGTGMNTEAFF,TGTGCCAGCAGGGGGACAGGGATGAACACTGAAGCTTTCTTT,TRBD1,TRBV27,few,TRBJ1-1
CASSYSLQGEAFF,TGTGCCAGCAGTTACTCTTTGCAGGGGGAAGCTTTCTTT,-,TRBV6-5,-,TRBJ1-1
CASSESRRAHEQYF,TGCGCCAGCAGTGAGTCGCGGCGGGCCCACGAGCAGTACTTC,-,TRBV10-1,-,TRBJ2-7
CASSLGTGIGYEQYF,TGTGCCAGCAGTTTGGGGACAGGGATCGGATACGAGCAGTACTTC,TRBD1,TRBV27,-,TRBJ2-7
CASSLTSGGRDTQYF,TGTGCCAGCAGCTTAACTAGCGGGGGGAGAGATACGCAGTATTTT,TRBD2,TRBV9,-,TRBJ2-3
CASSLAANEQFF,TGTGCCAGCAGCTTAGCTGCAAATGAGCAGTTCTTC,-,TRBV7-8,-,TRBJ2-1
CASSQDNYSPTYNEQFF,TGTGCCAGCAGCCAAGATAACTACTCCCCTACCTACAATGAGCAGTTCTTC,-,TRBV4-2,-,TRBJ2-1
CASSSPGQSSYEQYF,TGTGCCAGCAGCTCGCCGGGACAGAGCTCCTACGAGCAGTACTTC,TRBD1,TRBV7-9,once,TRBJ2-7
CASSVAGSNTGELFF,TGTGCCAGCAGCGTAGCAGGCTCGAACACCGGGGAGCTGTTTTTT,-,TRBV9,-,TRBJ2-2
CASSVVAGYEQYF,TGTGCCAGCAGCGTAGTGGCTGGCTACGAGCAGTACTTC,-,TRBV9,-,TRBJ2-7
CASSLGQGADGYTF,TGTGCCAGCAGCCTGGGGCAGGGGGCTGATGGCTACACCTTC,TRBD1,TRBV7-9,-,TRBJ1-2
CASTGRSPYEQYF,TGTGCCAGCACGGGACGGAGTCCCTACGAGCAGTACTTC,-,TRBV6-6,-,TRBJ2-7
CASSWRQGEKLFF,TGTGCCAGCAGCTGGCGTCAGGGCGAAAAACTGTTTTTT,-,TRBV6-5,-,TRBJ1-4
CASSLAAAYEQYF,TGCGCCAGCAGCTTGGCTGCTGCCTACGAGCAGTACTTC,-,TRBV5-1,-,TRBJ2-7
CASSMRGSDEKLFF,TGTGCCAGTAGTATGAGGGGAAGTGATGAAAAACTGTTTTTT,-,TRBV19,-,TRBJ1-4
CASTLIGDNEQFF,TGTGCCAGCACCTTAATAGGGGACAATGAGCAGTTCTTC,-,TRBV5-6,-,TRBJ2-1
CASSLVAGELFF,TGTGCCAGCAGTTTAGTGGCCGGGGAGCTGTTTTTT,-,TRBV27,-,TRBJ2-2
CASSLVGTSGSGELFF,TGTGCCAGCAGCTTAGTAGGGACTAGCGGCAGCGGGGAGCTGTTTTTT,TRBD2,TRBV7-9,-,TRBJ2-2
CASSRWGTGSYEQYF,TGTGCCAGCAGTCGGTGGGGGACAGGGTCCTACGAGCAGTACTTC,TRBD1,TRBV27,-,TRBJ2-7
CASSSFLRDLSTDTQYF,TGTGCCAGCAGCTCCTTCCTCAGGGATCTCAGCACAGATACGCAGTATTTT,-,TRBV11-2,-,TRBJ2-3
CASSQYIGGANVLTF,TGTGCCAGCAGCCAGTACATCGGAGGGGCCAACGTCCTGACTTTC,-,TRBV6-5,-,TRBJ2-6
CASSLEFGTEAFF,TGTGCCAGCAGCTTGGAGTTCGGAACTGAAGCTTTCTTT,-,TRBV5-5,-,TRBJ1-1
CASSIVTGGEQYF,TGTGCCAGTAGTATTGTCACAGGAGGCGAGCAGTACTTC,-,TRBV19,many,TRBJ2-7
CASSLPGPYNERFF,TGTGCCAGCAGCTTACCGGGACCCTACAATGAGCGGTTCTTC,-,TRBV11-2,-,TRBJ2-1